These T cell receptor beta chains were read from a single sample in a study of shared clonotypes between healthy human individuals. TCRdb's table, derived via immunoSEQ multiplex PCR, lists solely in-frame clones and lacks some. The sample has over a million clones, about 80% seen once. Sequenced: memory CD4+ T cells from PBMCs. All receptors derive from a man aged 18 to 29 in good health. Some clones in this sample may be carry-over from other donors' samples. Each CDR3 is given with its conserved first and last residue. A D gene is named only where the DNA matches it firmly. Not all rows give a size; the values are once, few, many and, for expanded clones, a class.

>-|TRBV6-1|-|TRBJ1-3
CASSELPGRSGNTIYF
TGTGCCAGCAGTGAATTGCCAGGGCGCTCTGGAAACACCATATATTTT
>-|TRBV2|-|TRBJ2-7
CASSEVVGGSYEQYF
TGTGCCAGCAGTGAAGTGGTCGGGGGCTCCTACGAGCAGTACTTC
>-|TRBV30|-|TRBJ2-2
CAWSALGTGELFF
TGTGCCTGGAGTGCCCTCGGTACCGGGGAGCTGTTTTTT
>-|TRBV7-9|-|TRBJ1-3
CASSPRDRERSRGGTIYF
TGTGCCAGCAGCCCCCGGGACCGGGAAAGGAGTCGGGGAGGCACCATATATTTT
>-|TRBV5-1|once|TRBJ2-2
CASSLANTGELFF
TGCGCCAGCAGCTTGGCCAACACCGGGGAGCTGTTTTTT
>-|TRBV27|-|TRBJ1-5
CASAVRTGDSNQPQHF
TGTGCCAGCGCCGTTCGGACCGGAGATAGCAATCAGCCCCAGCATTTT
>-|TRBV19|-|TRBJ1-5
CASSMAGRDAPQHF
TGTGCCAGTAGTATGGCGGGCAGGGACGCGCCCCAGCATTTT
>-|TRBV5-1|few|TRBJ1-1
CASSLGRGFMNTEAFF
TGCGCCAGCAGCTTGGGGCGGGGGTTCATGAACACTGAAGCTTTCTTT
>TRBD1|TRBV28|-|TRBJ2-5
CASSLQQGSETQYF
TGTGCCAGCAGTTTGCAACAGGGGTCGGAGACCCAGTACTTC
>TRBD1|TRBV7-9|once|TRBJ1-2
CASSLRSRPTGDYGYTF
TGTGCCAGCAGCTTACGGTCCAGGCCGACAGGGGACTATGGCTACACCTTC
>-|TRBV21-1|few|TRBJ2-7
CASTLGADEQYF
TGTGCCAGCACTCTCGGGGCGGACGAGCAGTACTTC
>-|TRBV7-2|once|TRBJ2-7
CASSSAHQSEQYF
TGTGCCAGCAGCTCCGCCCACCAGTCCGAGCAGTACTTC
>-|TRBV30|-|TRBJ2-2
CAWSTYNTGELFF
TGTGCCTGGAGTACCTACAACACCGGGGAGCTGTTTTTT
>-|TRBV6-1|-|TRBJ1-1
CASSELRGPNTEAFF
TGTGCCAGCAGTGAACTTCGGGGCCCGAACACTGAAGCTTTCTTT
>-|TRBV4-1|-|TRBJ1-5
CASSPRSGVSNQPQHF
TGCGCCAGCAGCCCTCGCAGCGGAGTCAGCAATCAGCCCCAGCATTTT
>TRBD1|TRBV11-3|-|TRBJ2-1
CASSLHGTADNEQFF
TGTGCCAGCAGCCTACACGGGACAGCGGACAATGAGCAGTTCTTC
>-|TRBV6-5|-|TRBJ1-6
CASSYSRGNPPLHF
TGTGCCAGCAGTTACTCTCGGGGTAATCCACCCCTCCACTTT
>-|TRBV29-1|-|TRBJ2-5
CSVGTWETQYF
TGCAGCGTAGGGACCTGGGAGACCCAGTACTTC
>-|TRBV5-5|-|TRBJ1-5
CASSLVGRHDNQPQHF
TGTGCCAGCAGCTTGGTTGGTAGGCACGACAATCAGCCCCAGCATTTT
>TRBD2|TRBV19|-|TRBJ2-5
CASSSLAGSETQYF
TGTGCCAGTAGTAGTTTAGCGGGATCAGAGACCCAGTACTTC
>-|TRBV7-2|many|TRBJ2-3
CASSFRQVRDTQYF
TGTGCCAGCAGCTTCCGGCAGGTCAGGGATACGCAGTATTTT
>TRBD1|TRBV5-1|-|TRBJ1-3
CASSFGDRDRSGNTIYF
TGCGCCAGCAGCTTCGGGGACAGGGATCGATCTGGAAACACCATATATTTT
>-|TRBV30|-|TRBJ2-7
CAWSSSSEQYF
TGTGCCTGGAGCTCCTCTAGCGAGCAGTACTTC
>-|TRBV4-1|-|TRBJ2-5
CASSYGTHDQETQYF
TGCGCCAGCAGCTACGGTACCCACGATCAAGAGACCCAGTACTTC
>TRBD2|TRBV5-1|-|TRBJ2-1
CASSLAGREGHFF
TGCGCCAGCAGCTTGGCCGGGCGGGAGGGCCACTTCTTC
>-|TRBV5-1|-|TRBJ1-4
CASSQGPINEKLFF
TGCGCCAGCAGCCAGGGGCCGATAAATGAAAAACTGTTTTTT
>-|TRBV5-1|-|TRBJ1-2
CASSDDTYSYTF
TGCGCCAGCAGCGATGACACGTATAGCTACACCTTC
>TRBD2|TRBV5-1|once|TRBJ2-1
CASGTSGPPYNEQFF
TGCGCCAGCGGGACTAGCGGGCCCCCCTACAATGAGCAGTTCTTC
>-|TRBV28|-|TRBJ1-1
CASRAGIKNTEAFF
TGTGCCAGCAGAGCAGGGATCAAGAACACTGAAGCTTTCTTT
>TRBD1|TRBV25-1|-|TRBJ2-5
CASSDPPGQGGPETQYF
TGTGCCAGCAGTGATCCCCCTGGACAGGGCGGGCCAGAGACCCAGTACTTC